These T cell receptor beta chains were read from a single sample in a study of blood T cell repertoires in COVID-19. Clones were sequenced by immunoSEQ multiplex PCR, and TCRdb holds only the in-frame ones, with some missing. The profile shows about 180,000 clones, 80% to 90% of them singletons. The sample comprised peripheral blood. These receptor sequences come from a human donor with active or convalescent COVID-19. The donor label of this sample is uncertain. Both conserved end residues are part of each CDR3. The D gene is left open where the match is weak. Clone size is given for some rows only: seen once, a few or many times, or a class if the clone is expanded.

D gene	V gene	clone size	J gene	CDR3 DNA	CDR3 protein
TRBD1	TRBV28	-	TRBJ2-5	TGTGCCAGCAGTTTCGGGACAGGGAACAGACACCAAGAGACCCAGTACTTC	CASSFGTGNRHQETQYF
-	TRBV30	-	TRBJ1-4	TGTGCCTGGAGTCGGGTCGGGGTAATTGAAAAACTGTTTTTT	CAWSRVGVIEKLFF
-	TRBV5-4	-	TRBJ1-1	TGTGCCAGCAGCTCGGCCGGGGTCCCTGAAGCTTTCTTT	CASSSAGVPEAFF
TRBD1	TRBV15	-	TRBJ2-5	TGTGCCACCAGCAGGCCGGGGCGGACAGGGGGCGGGGAGACCCAGTACTTC	CATSRPGRTGGGETQYF
TRBD1	TRBV5-1	-	TRBJ1-1	TGCGCCAGCAGCGTGACAGGGGCGGCTGAAGCTTTCTTT	CASSVTGAAEAFF
-	TRBV9	-	TRBJ1-2	TGTGCCAGCAGCGTAGAGGAGGGGCTCCGGTATGGCTACACCTTC	CASSVEEGLRYGYTF
TRBD1	TRBV9	-	TRBJ2-2	TGTGCCAGCAGCGTGACAGGGTCCAACACCGGGGAGCTGTTTTTT	CASSVTGSNTGELFF
-	TRBV6-5	few	TRBJ2-1	TGTGCCAGCAGTCCTAGGCGCTCCTACAATGAGCAGTTCTTC	CASSPRRSYNEQFF
TRBD2	TRBV10-3	-	TRBJ2-7	TGTGCCATCAGTGAGTCTGGACTAGCGGGACGAGGGCACGAGCAGTACTTC	CAISESGLAGRGHEQYF
-	TRBV11-3	once	TRBJ2-2	TGTGCCAGCAGCCCAACTAACACCGGGGAGCTGTTTTTT	CASSPTNTGELFF
-	TRBV2	once	TRBJ2-3	TGTGCCAGCAGTGAAGGTAGCGGACCAGATACGCAGTATTTT	CASSEGSGPDTQYF
-	TRBV24-1	-	TRBJ2-1	TGTGCCACCAGTGACACACGGAGGGCCAATGAGCAGTTCTTC	CATSDTRRANEQFF
TRBD1	TRBV18	-	TRBJ2-7	TGTGCCAGCTCACCCGGACAGGGCGACGAGCAGTACTTC	CASSPGQGDEQYF
-	TRBV2	-	TRBJ2-7	TGTGCCAGCAGTGATCTAGGAAGGTACGAGCAGTACTTC	CASSDLGRYEQYF
TRBD1	TRBV29-1	-	TRBJ1-6	TGCAGCGTCACTCATGGACAGGGAGGACCCCTCCACTTT	CSVTHGQGGPLHF
-	TRBV7-2	-	TRBJ2-1	TGTGCCAGCAGCTTAGTAACCCCCGGCAATGAGCAGTTCTTC	CASSLVTPGNEQFF
TRBD2	TRBV2	-	TRBJ2-3	TGTGCCAGCAGTGAGTCGAGCGGGGGGCCGAGTAGCACAGATACGCAGTATTTT	CASSESSGGPSSTDTQYF
TRBD2	TRBV5-1	-	TRBJ2-7	TGCGCCAGCAGCTTGGATAGCGGGGGGTCCCGTTACGAGCAGTACTTC	CASSLDSGGSRYEQYF
-	TRBV30	-	TRBJ1-2	TGTGCCTGGAGTGGACGGGACACTCGGGGCTTTTATTATGGCTACACCTTC	CAWSGRDTRGFYYGYTF
-	TRBV4-1	few	TRBJ1-4	TGCGCCAGCAGCCAAGATTCGTTATGGGGCGAAAAACTGTTTTTT	CASSQDSLWGEKLFF
-	TRBV4-1	-	TRBJ2-7	TGCGCCAGCAGCCAAGATCCAGCGGGTACCTACGAGCAGTACTTC	CASSQDPAGTYEQYF
-	TRBV9	-	TRBJ2-3	TGTGCCAGCAGCCTAATTTCCACAGATACGCAGTATTTT	CASSLISTDTQYF
-	TRBV3-1/TRBV3-2	-	TRBJ2-7	TGTGCCGGGCCGTCTTCCTACGAGCAGTACTTC	CAGPSSYEQYF
TRBD1	TRBV5-1	-	TRBJ2-2	TGCGCCAGCAGCTACGACAGGGTCAGCGCCGGGGAGCTGTTTTTT	CASSYDRVSAGELFF
-	TRBV7-9	few	TRBJ2-1	TGTGCCAGCAGCTTAGTCCGGAGCTCCTACAATGAGCAGTTCTTC	CASSLVRSSYNEQFF
-	TRBV6-5	-	TRBJ2-7	TGTGCCAGCAGAAAACCCGGGACACCTTCCCACGAGCAGTACTTC	CASRKPGTPSHEQYF
-	TRBV14	-	TRBJ2-1	TGTGCCAGCAGCCAAATCAGAAAGGAGGGTGAGCAGTTCTTC	CASSQIRKEGEQFF
TRBD2	TRBV5-1	-	TRBJ2-4	TGCGCCAGCAGCTTGGAGGCTAGCGGGAGTAGGAACATTCAGTACTTC	CASSLEASGSRNIQYF
-	TRBV7-9	once	TRBJ2-7	TGTGCCAGCAGCTTCGGGAACAGGGCGTCCTTTGAGCAGTACTTC	CASSFGNRASFEQYF
-	TRBV11-1	once	TRBJ1-1	TGTGCCAGCAGGGTCTTCGGGGATTACGTGAACACTGAAGCTTTCTTT	CASRVFGDYVNTEAFF
TRBD1	TRBV3-1/TRBV3-2	-	TRBJ2-5	TGTGCCAGCAGCCATCGGGACAGGGCCCTGGGAGAGACCCAGTACTTC	CASSHRDRALGETQYF
TRBD2	TRBV7-9	-	TRBJ2-7	TGTGCCAGCAGCTTAGGAATGGCGGGGGACGACTACGAGCAGTACTTC	CASSLGMAGDDYEQYF
TRBD1	TRBV7-6	-	TRBJ1-5	TGTGCCAGCAGCCCCGGGACAGGGGGTCAGCCCCAGCATTTT	CASSPGTGGQPQHF
-	TRBV7-9	few	TRBJ1-4	TGTGCCAGCAGCTTGGGGCGAACGGATGAAAAACTGTTTTTT	CASSLGRTDEKLFF
-	TRBV7-2	-	TRBJ2-5	TGTGCCAGCAGCTTAGATGCAGGGGCTCGCGCGGTGTACTTC	CASSLDAGARAVYF
TRBD1	TRBV28	-	TRBJ1-4	TGTGCCAGCAGACCGGGACAGGGGTGGGAAAAACTGTTTTTT	CASRPGQGWEKLFF
TRBD2	TRBV11-3	-	TRBJ2-6	TGTGCCAGCAGCTTAGTCGGGACTAGCGGGAGTGGTGGGGCCAACGTCCTGACTTTC	CASSLVGTSGSGGANVLTF
TRBD2	TRBV2	-	TRBJ2-1	TGTGCCAGCAGCTCCCTAGCGGGAGGCTACAATGAGCAGTTCTTC	CASSSLAGGYNEQFF
TRBD2	TRBV19	-	TRBJ2-7	TGTGCCAGTAGGGGAGGGAATACCTACGAGCAGTACTTC	CASRGGNTYEQYF
TRBD1	TRBV18	-	TRBJ1-5	TGTGCCAGCTCACCTCAACAGGGGGGCAATCAGCCCCAGCATTTT	CASSPQQGGNQPQHF
TRBD2	TRBV5-5	-	TRBJ2-7	TGTGTCAGCAGCGTTTTAGCGGGAGACGAGCAGTACTTC	CVSSVLAGDEQYF
TRBD1	TRBV15	few	TRBJ1-6	TGTGCCACCAGCCAGGACAGGGAACGAAATTCACCCCTCCACTTT	CATSQDRERNSPLHF
TRBD2	TRBV6-1	-	TRBJ2-3	TGTGCCAGCAGTGATGGAGCGGGAGAGGACCACAGATACGCAGTATTT	CASSDGAGEDHRYAVF
TRBD1	TRBV9	-	TRBJ1-2	TGTGCCAGCAGGGGGACAGGGAACTATGGCTACACCTTC	CASRGTGNYGYTF
-	TRBV6-5	-	TRBJ1-5	TGTGCCAGCAGTCACGGACAGCTAAATCAGCCCCAGCATTTT	CASSHGQLNQPQHF
-	TRBV5-1	-	TRBJ2-3	TGCGCCAGCAGCCCATCTATAGCAGATACGCAGTATTTT	CASSPSIADTQYF
TRBD2	TRBV5-6	-	TRBJ2-3	TGTGCCAGCAGCGAGGGACTATTGACAGATACGCAGTATTTT	CASSEGLLTDTQYF
-	TRBV11-2	-	TRBJ2-1	TGTGCCAGCAGCTTAGAGGCGGCAGCAACCGTCAACCGGAGGTTCTTC	CASSLEAAATVNRRFF
-	TRBV19	-	TRBJ2-3	TGTGCCTCCAGCAGTCGGAGAGCGGTTAGCACAGATACGCAGTATTTT	CASSSRRAVSTDTQYF
-	TRBV4-1	few	TRBJ1-6	TGCGCCAGCAGCCCCTGGGACGGAGGGGATTCACCCCTCCACTTT	CASSPWDGGDSPLHF
-	TRBV4-1	-	TRBJ1-4	TGCGCCAGCCTTCCCCAACTGATAGTCGCTAATGAAAAACTGTTTTTT	CASLPQLIVANEKLFF
-	TRBV27	-	TRBJ2-5	TGTGCCAGCGGAGGGGGGGGGACCCAGTACTTC	CASGGGGTQYF